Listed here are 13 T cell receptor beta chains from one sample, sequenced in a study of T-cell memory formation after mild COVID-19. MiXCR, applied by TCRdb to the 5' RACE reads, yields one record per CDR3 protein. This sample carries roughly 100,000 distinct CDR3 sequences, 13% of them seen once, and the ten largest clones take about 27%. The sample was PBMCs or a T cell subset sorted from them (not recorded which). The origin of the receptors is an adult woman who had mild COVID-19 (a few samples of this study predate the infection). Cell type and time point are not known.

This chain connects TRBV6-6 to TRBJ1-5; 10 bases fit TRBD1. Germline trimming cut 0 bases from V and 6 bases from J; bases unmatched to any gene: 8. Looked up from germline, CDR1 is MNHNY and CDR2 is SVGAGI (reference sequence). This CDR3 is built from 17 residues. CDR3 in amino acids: CASSYSPGTGDIQPQHF. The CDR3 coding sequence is TGTGCCAGCAGTTACTCGCCCGGGACAGGGGATATTCAGCCCCAGCATTTT.

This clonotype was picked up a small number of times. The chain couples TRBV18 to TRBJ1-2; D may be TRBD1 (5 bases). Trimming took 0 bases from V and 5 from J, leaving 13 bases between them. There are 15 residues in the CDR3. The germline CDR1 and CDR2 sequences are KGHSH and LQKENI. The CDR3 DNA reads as TGTGCCAGCTCACCACCCGAGGGGCCGTTGTATGGCTACACCTTC. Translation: CASSPPEGPLYGYTF. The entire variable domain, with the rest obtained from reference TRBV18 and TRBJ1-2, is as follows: NAGVMQNPRHLVRRRGQEARLRCSPMKGHSHVYWYRQLPEEGLKFMVYLQKENIIDESGMPKERFSAEFPKEGPSILRIQQVVRGDSAAYFCASSPPEGPLYGYTFGSGTRLTVV.

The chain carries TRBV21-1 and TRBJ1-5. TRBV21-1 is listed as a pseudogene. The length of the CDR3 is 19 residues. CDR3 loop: CASSYLRDYAEGHNQPQHF. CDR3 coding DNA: TGTGCCAGCAGCTATTTACGAGATTACGCGGAGGGGCACAATCAGCCCCAGCATTTT.

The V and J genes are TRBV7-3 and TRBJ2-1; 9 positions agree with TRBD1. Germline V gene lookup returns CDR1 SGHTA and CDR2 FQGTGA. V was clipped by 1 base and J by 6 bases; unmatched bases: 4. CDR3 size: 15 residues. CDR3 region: CASSLKGTGSNEQFF. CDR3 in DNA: TGTGCCAGCAGCTTAAAGGGGACAGGGTCCAATGAGCAGTTCTTC.

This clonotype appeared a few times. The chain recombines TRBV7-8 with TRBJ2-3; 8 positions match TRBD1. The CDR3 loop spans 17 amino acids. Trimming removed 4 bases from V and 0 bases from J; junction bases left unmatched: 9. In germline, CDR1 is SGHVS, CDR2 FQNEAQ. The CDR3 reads CASSSEGTGASTDTQYF. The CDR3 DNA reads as TGTGCCAGCAGCTCTGAGGGGACAGGAGCTAGCACAGATACGCAGTATTTT.

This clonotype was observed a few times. CDR3 bases: TGTGCCAGCAGCTTAGTGGGCGGGATCTACAATGAGCAGTTCTTC. Residues: CASSLVGGIYNEQFF. This chain joins TRBV7-9 and TRBJ2-1, with a tentative D call TRBD2 (6 bases). V was trimmed by 1 base and J by 3 bases, leaving 10 bases between them. This CDR3 contains 15 residues. Germline V lookup: CDR1 SEHNR, CDR2 FQNEAQ (reference sequence).

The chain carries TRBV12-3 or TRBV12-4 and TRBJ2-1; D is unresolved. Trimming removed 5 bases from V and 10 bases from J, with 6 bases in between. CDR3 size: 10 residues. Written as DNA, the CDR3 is TGTGCCAGCAGTCCCACCGAGCAGTTCTTC. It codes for CASSPTEQFF.

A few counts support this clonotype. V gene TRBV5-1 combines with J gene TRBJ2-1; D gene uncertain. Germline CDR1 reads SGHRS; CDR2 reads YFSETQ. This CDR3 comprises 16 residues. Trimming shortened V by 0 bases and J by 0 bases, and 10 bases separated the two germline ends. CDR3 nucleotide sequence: TGCGCCAGCAGCTTGGGAGTCGGGCCCTCCTACAATGAGCAGTTCTTC. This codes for CASSLGVGPSYNEQFF.

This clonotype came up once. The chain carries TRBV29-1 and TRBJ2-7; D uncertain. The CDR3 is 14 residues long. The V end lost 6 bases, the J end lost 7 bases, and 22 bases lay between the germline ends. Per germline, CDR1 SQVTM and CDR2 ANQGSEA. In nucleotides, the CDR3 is TGCAGCGTCGAAACTGGGATATTACTCGGGGAGCAGTACTTC. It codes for CSVETGILLGEQYF.

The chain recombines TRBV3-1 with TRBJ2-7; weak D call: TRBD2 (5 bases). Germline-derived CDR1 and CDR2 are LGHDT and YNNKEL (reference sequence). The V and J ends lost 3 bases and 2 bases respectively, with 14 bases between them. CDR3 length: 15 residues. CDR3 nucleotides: TGTGCCAGCAGCCACCCCGGCGGGCAAACCTACGAGCAGTACTTC. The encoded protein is CASSHPGGQTYEQYF.

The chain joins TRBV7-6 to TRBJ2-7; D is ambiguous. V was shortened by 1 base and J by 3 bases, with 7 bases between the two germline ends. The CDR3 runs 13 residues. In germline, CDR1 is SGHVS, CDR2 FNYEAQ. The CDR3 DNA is TGTGCCAGCAGCTTAGAGGTTGACTACGAGCAGTACTTC. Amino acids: CASSLEVDYEQYF.

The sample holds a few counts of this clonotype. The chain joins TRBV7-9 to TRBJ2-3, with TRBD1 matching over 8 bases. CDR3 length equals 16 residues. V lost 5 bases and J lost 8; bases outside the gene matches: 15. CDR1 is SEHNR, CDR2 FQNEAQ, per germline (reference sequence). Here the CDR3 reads CASSDGRDRQKGTQYF. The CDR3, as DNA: TGTGCCAGCAGCGACGGCCGGGACAGGCAAAAGGGTACGCAGTATTTT.

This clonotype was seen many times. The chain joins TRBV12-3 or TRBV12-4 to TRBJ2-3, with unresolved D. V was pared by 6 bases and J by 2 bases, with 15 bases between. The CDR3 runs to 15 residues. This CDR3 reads CASRALAYDTDTQYF. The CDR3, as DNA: TGTGCCAGCAGGGCTCTGGCGTACGACACAGATACGCAGTATTTT.